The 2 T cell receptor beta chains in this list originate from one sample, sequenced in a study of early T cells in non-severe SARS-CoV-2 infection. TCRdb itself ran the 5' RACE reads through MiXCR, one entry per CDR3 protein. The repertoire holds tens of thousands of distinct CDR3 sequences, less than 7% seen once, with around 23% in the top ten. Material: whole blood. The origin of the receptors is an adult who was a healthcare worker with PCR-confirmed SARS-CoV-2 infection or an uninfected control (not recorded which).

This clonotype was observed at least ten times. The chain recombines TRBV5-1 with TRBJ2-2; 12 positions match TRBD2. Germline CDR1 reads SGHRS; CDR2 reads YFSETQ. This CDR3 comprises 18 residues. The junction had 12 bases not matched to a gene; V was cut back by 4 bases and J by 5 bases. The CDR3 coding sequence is TGCGCCAGCAGCCCGCTGACTAGCGGGAGCGTAATTACCGGGGAGCTGTTTTTT. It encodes CASSPLTSGSVITGELFF.

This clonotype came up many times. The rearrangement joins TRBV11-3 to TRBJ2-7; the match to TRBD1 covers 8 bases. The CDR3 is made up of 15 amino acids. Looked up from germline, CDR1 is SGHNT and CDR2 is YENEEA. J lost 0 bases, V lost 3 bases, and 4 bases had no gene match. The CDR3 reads CASSFGQGSSYEQYF. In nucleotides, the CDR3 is TGTGCCAGCAGCTTTGGACAGGGTTCCTCCTACGAGCAGTACTTC.